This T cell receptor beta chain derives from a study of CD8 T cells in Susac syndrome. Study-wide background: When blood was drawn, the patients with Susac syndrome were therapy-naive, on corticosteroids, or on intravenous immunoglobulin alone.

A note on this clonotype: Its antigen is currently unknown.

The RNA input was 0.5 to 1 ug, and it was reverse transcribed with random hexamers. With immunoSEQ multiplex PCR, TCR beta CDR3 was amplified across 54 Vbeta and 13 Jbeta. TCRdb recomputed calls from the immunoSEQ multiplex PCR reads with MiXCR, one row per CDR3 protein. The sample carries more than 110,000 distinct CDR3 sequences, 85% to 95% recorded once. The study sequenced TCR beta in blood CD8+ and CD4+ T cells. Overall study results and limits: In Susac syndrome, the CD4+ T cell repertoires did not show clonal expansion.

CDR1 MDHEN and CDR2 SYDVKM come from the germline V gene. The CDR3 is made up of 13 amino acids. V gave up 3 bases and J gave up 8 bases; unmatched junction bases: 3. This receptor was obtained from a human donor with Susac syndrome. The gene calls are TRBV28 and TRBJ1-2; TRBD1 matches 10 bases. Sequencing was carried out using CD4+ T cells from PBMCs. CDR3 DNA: TGTGCCAGCAGTTTGGCGGACAGGGGGGGCTACACCTTC. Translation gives CASSLADRGGYTF.